The clone carrying this T cell receptor beta chain was seen more than once but under ten times. Its antigen is still unknown. Trimming removed 2 bases from V and 3 bases from J; junction bases left unmatched: 11. The CDR3 runs 18 residues. Germline V gives CDR1 PRHDT, CDR2 FYEKMQ (reference sequence). Isolation of PBMCs gave at least 7 million cells per sample. This sample was taken from a study of blood T cells in healthy people across ages. About the study: With template switching, about one barcoded beta molecule was captured per two T cells. Study observations and caveats: For the donors, CMV status was unknown and possibly confounded expanded clonotype changes. Estimated diversity, derived from one million T cells, was regarded as an underestimate.

Using a J-beta primer mix together with a sample-barcoded 5' primer, a second PCR was run for about 6 to 12 cycles. In TCRdb, the 5' RACE reads were re-called with MiXCR into one record per CDR3 protein. The data hold some 800,000 distinct CDR3 sequences, with around two fifths observed a single time. The sequenced material came from blood. The rearrangement joins TRBV13 to TRBJ2-1; 9 bases agree with TRBD2. The clonotype comes from a man aged 55 to 70 in good health. CDR3 in DNA: TGTGCCAGCAGCTTAATCGGCGGGGGGGCCCCCCTCTACAATGAGCAGTTCTTC. Translation gives CASSLIGGGAPLYNEQFF.